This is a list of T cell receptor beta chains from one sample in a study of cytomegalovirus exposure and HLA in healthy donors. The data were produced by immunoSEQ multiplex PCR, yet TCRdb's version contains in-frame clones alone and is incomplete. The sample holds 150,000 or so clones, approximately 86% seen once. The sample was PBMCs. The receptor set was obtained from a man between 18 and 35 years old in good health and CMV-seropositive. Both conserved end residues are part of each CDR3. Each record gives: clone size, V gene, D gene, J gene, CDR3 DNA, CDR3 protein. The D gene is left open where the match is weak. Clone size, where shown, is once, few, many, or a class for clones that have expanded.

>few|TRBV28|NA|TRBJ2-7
TGTGCCAGCAGCTTAGACACATACGAGCAGTACTTC
CASSLDTYEQYF
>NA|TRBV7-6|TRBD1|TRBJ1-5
TGTGCCAGCAGCTTATTGGCTGGACAGGTGCCGGGTCAGCCCCAGCATTTT
CASSLLAGQVPGQPQHF
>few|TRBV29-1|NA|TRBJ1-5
TGCAGCGCCCCGAAAGGGGGTCAGGGCGCGGATCAGCCCCAGCATTTT
CSAPKGGQGADQPQHF
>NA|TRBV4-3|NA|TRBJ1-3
TGCGCCAGCAGCCAAGACCTGTCCTCTGGAAACACCATATATTTT
CASSQDLSSGNTIYF
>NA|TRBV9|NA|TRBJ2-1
TGTGCCAGCAGCGCAAGGCAGAGGCAGTCCTACAATGAGCAGTTCTTC
CASSARQRQSYNEQFF
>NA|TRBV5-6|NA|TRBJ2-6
TGTGCCAGCAGCTGGGGGCCCGTCTCTGGGGCCAACGTCCTGACTTTC
CASSWGPVSGANVLTF
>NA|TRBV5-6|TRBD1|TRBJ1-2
TGTGCCAGCAGCTTGGGAGACAGGGGGGCCTTTGGCGGCTACACCTTC
CASSLGDRGAFGGYTF
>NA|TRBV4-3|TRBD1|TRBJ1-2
TGCGCCAGCAGCCAAGACGACAGGGTCTATGGCTACACCTTC
CASSQDDRVYGYTF
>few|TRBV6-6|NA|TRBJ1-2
TGTGCCAGCAGTTACCCTATATTTGACAGGAACTATGGCTACACCTTC
CASSYPIFDRNYGYTF
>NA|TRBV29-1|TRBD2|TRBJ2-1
TGCAGCGTCGAAGCGGGAGAGAGACCTATCTACAATGAGCAGTTCTTC
CSVEAGERPIYNEQFF
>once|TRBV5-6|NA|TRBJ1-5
TGTGCCAGCAGCTTGGGGAGGGGCTATCAGCCCCAGCATTTT
CASSLGRGYQPQHF
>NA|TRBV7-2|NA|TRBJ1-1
TGTGCCAGCAGCCCCCAGGCGATGAACACTGAAGCTTTCTTT
CASSPQAMNTEAFF
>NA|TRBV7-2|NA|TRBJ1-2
TGTGCCAGCAGCTTATATATCGACTATGGCTACACCTTC
CASSLYIDYGYTF
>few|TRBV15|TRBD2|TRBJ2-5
TGTGCCACCAGCAGAGGCGGGAGCCAAGAGACCCAGTACTTC
CATSRGGSQETQYF
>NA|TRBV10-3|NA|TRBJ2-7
TGTGCCATCAGTGGTCTTTACGAGCAGTACTTC
CAISGLYEQYF
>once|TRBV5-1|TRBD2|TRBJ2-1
TGCGCCAGCAGCTTGGCGCGGGGGGGCCGGAACGAGCAGTTCTTC
CASSLARGGRNEQFF
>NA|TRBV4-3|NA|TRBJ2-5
TGCGCCAGCAGCCTACGGGAACAGCAAGAGACCCAGTACTTC
CASSLREQQETQYF
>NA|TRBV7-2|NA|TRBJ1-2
TGTGCCAGCAGCGTAAGCGGGGTTAACTATGGCTACACCTTC
CASSVSGVNYGYTF
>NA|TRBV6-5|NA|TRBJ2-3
TGTGCCAGCAGTTACTCGAGTCAACCAGATACGCAGTATTTT
CASSYSSQPDTQYF
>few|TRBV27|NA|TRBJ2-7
TGTGCCAGCAGTCCTTGGGGCACAAGCTCCTACGAGCAGTACTTC
CASSPWGTSSYEQYF
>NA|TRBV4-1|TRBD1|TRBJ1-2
TGCGCCAGCAGCGACAGACAGGGGTTTGGCTACACCTTC
CASSDRQGFGYTF
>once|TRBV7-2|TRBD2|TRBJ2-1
TGTGCCAGCAGCCTAGGGAGACTAGCGGGAGCTCTGGATGAGCAGTTCTTC
CASSLGRLAGALDEQFF